Shown below are 5 T cell receptor beta chains from a single sample sequenced in a study of metastatic and nonmetastatic thyroid tumors. TCRdb re-called clones via MiXCR from the PCR reads. The sample has tens of thousands of clones, more than 12% seen once; the top ten hold 3.6%. All patients were untreated before thyroid surgery. The specimen sequenced was blood. These receptors were taken from a female donor with papillary thyroid cancer or a benign thyroid nodule (not recorded which). Some clones in this sample may be carry-over from other donors' samples.

In regard to this clone: The junction departs from germline at one end; a sequencing error may be responsible. The chain joins TRBV20-1 to TRBJ1-2; D ambiguous. CDR3 length: 12 amino acids. Germline V gene sequence: CDR1 DFQATT, CDR2 SNEGSKA (reference sequence). The CDR3 region has the DNA TGCAGTTCTAGCCCCGGAGGTGGTGGCTACACCTTC. It is translated as CSSSPGGGGYTF.

The rearrangement links TRBV18 to TRBJ2-3; D call uncertain. The CDR3 covers 15 residues. Trimming removed 2 bases at V and 6 bases at J, with 15 bases between. Germline V CDR1 and CDR2: KGHSH, LQKENI. CDR3 coding DNA: TGTGCCAGCTCACCAGCGGTACTCGCGTTGGATACGCAGTATTTT. Translating gives CASSPAVLALDTQYF.

This clone has just a few counts. The chain is built from TRBV11-2 and TRBJ2-7; D is unresolved. Trimming pared 5 bases from V and 1 base from J, leaving 3 bases between. The CDR3 runs to 11 residues. CDR1 is SGHAT, CDR2 FQNNGV, per germline. CDR3 nucleotides: TGTGCCAGCAGCATATCCTACGAGCAGTACTTC. Amino acids: CASSISYEQYF. The full variable domain, in which reference TRBV11-2 and TRBJ2-7 provide the parts outside the CDR3, is EAGVAQSPRYKIIEKRQSVAFWCNPISGHATLYWYQQILGQGPKLLIQFQNNGVVDDSQLPKDRFSAERLKGVDSTLKIQPAKLEDSAVYLCASSISYEQYFGPGTRLTVT.

This clone was seen many times. The chain is built from TRBV28 and TRBJ1-5; D is uncertain. The CDR3 consists of 16 residues. The V and J ends lost 5 bases and 0 bases respectively, with 14 bases between them. CDR1 is MDHEN, CDR2 SYDVKM, per germline. The CDR3 nucleotides are TGTGCCAGCAGTCCCCAGGTTAGCCATAGCAATCAGCCCCAGCATTTT. Its translation: CASSPQVSHSNQPQHF.

Turning to this clone: The junction does not match germline at one end; this may be a read error. CDR3 in amino acids: CASSEGGTRETQYF. Written as DNA, the CDR3 is TGTGCCAGCAGTGAGGGGGGGACGAGGGAGACCCAGTATTTC. The J gene is TRBJ2-5, the V gene TRBV28, with a tentative D call TRBD2 (7 bases). The CDR3 consists of 14 residues. The V gene's germline CDR1 is MDHEN and CDR2 SYDVKM.